The 18 T cell receptor beta chains below all came from one sample that was sequenced in a study of cytomegalovirus exposure and HLA in healthy donors. PCR amplification relied on 60 Vbeta primers (plus 13 Jbeta primers). Libraries were prepared by immunoSEQ multiplex PCR; TCRdb keeps only in-frame clonotypes and omits some of them. The data hold some 140,000 clones, with about 70% observed a single time. The sequenced sample was PBMCs. The receptors stem from a man aged 35-49 years in good health and CMV-seronegative.

The rearrangement links TRBV11-2 to TRBJ1-6; D remains unclear. V was pared by 4 bases and J by 9 bases, with 16 bases between. The CDR3 runs to 15 residues. Germline V gives CDR1 SGHAT, CDR2 FQNNGV. CDR3 DNA sequence: TGTGCCAGCAGCTCTTATGGGGAGGAGGGTTCACCCCTCCACTTT. It translates to CASSSYGEEGSPLHF.

The gene calls are TRBV6-1 and TRBJ1-3; no reliable D call. The CDR3 is 12 amino acids. Germline lookup yields CDR1 MNHNS and CDR2 SASEGT. Trimming shortened V by 6 bases and J by 3 bases, and 6 bases separated the two germline ends. The DNA for the CDR3 is TGTGCCAGCAGCGGGGATGGAAACACCATATATTTT. Its translation: CASSGDGNTIYF.

V gene TRBV5-1 combines with J gene TRBJ1-6; 7 nucleotides align to TRBD1. Germline lookup yields CDR1 SGHRS and CDR2 YFSETQ. V trimming: 6 bases; J trimming: 5 bases; junction bases outside the gene matches: 8. The CDR3 totals 15 residues. The CDR3 spells CASTRQGSDNSPLHF. CDR3 in DNA: TGCGCCAGCACCCGACAGGGTTCGGATAATTCACCCCTCCACTTT.

This clone occurred a few times. In nucleotides, the CDR3 is TGTGCCAGCAGCCCAGGTGCCTACGAGCAGTACTTC. Protein sequence: CASSPGAYEQYF. This rearrangement joins TRBV5-4 to TRBJ2-7; no definite D call. V lost 4 bases, J lost 2 bases, and 7 bases lay in between. Germline CDR1 is SGHNT and CDR2 is YYREEE (reference sequence). The CDR3 is made up of 12 amino acids.

This clone was picked up one time. V usage is TRBV5-4 and J usage is TRBJ2-2, with D unresolved. Trimming pared 0 bases from V and 1 base from J, leaving 10 bases between. CDR1 SGHNT and CDR2 YYREEE come from the germline V gene (reference sequence). This CDR3 is built from 16 residues. The CDR3 is CASSLVSQVNTGELFF. The CDR3 DNA reads TGTGCCAGCAGCTTGGTATCCCAGGTGAACACCGGGGAGCTGTTTTTT.

The chain has TRBV7-2 and TRBJ2-5; D is uncertain. The CDR3 is 15 residues long. With 1 base removed from V and 2 bases from J, the gap between germline ends came to 11 bases. Germline V gene sequence: CDR1 SGHTA, CDR2 FQGNSA. The CDR3 protein is CASSLGEVRQETQYF. CDR3 sequence (DNA): TGTGCCAGCAGCTTAGGTGAGGTGAGGCAAGAGACCCAGTACTTC.

The chain carries TRBV6-1 and TRBJ1-1, with unresolved D. The CDR3 sequence is 15 residues long. Trimming removed 4 bases from V and 1 base from J, with 13 bases in between. The V gene's germline CDR1 is MNHNS and CDR2 SASEGT. This CDR3 reads CASSVWTRANTEAFF. CDR3 DNA: TGTGCCAGCAGTGTATGGACGCGGGCGAACACTGAAGCTTTCTTT.

This clone was observed a few times. The sample holds other DNA sequences that translate to the same CDR3. The chain combines TRBV4-2 with TRBJ2-2; 8 nucleotides line up with TRBD2. CDR1 and CDR2 (germline): LGHNA, YNFKEQ. This CDR3 contains 16 residues. V lost 6 bases to trimming and J lost 6 bases; unmatched junction nucleotides: 12. CDR3 DNA: TGTGCCAGCAGTCAAACAGCGGGAGAAGGGGCCGGGGAGCTGTTTTTT. This codes for CASSQTAGEGAGELFF.

In the case of this clone: This CDR3 is also generated by other DNA sequences in the sample. The chain uses TRBV6-6 and TRBJ1-2, with 7 bases lining up with TRBD1. The CDR3 spans 14 residues. J was trimmed by 2 bases and V by 6 bases; bases with no gene match: 6. Germline CDR1 is MNHNY and CDR2 is SVGAGI (reference sequence). The CDR3 spells CASRNTGQNYGYTF. Written as DNA, the CDR3 is TGTGCCAGCAGAAATACGGGACAGAACTATGGCTACACCTTC.

The chain recombines TRBV4-1 with TRBJ1-2, with no clear D. CDR3 size: 15 residues. Germline V gene sequence: CDR1 MGHRA, CDR2 YSYEKL. V lost 4 bases to trimming and J lost 4 bases, with 16 bases between them. CDR3 region: CASSPELVVPYGYTF. CDR3 in DNA: TGCGCCAGCAGCCCGGAGCTGGTCGTTCCCTATGGCTACACCTTC.

This clone turned up a few times. The chain joins TRBV5-6 to TRBJ2-3, with a weak D call TRBD2 (5 bases). This CDR3 has 17 residues. V was pared by 0 bases and J by 1 base, with 15 bases between. Germline CDR1 is SGHDT and CDR2 is YYEEEE. CDR3 bases: TGTGCCAGCAGCTTGGAGGGCGGCCAAGCGGGCACAGATACGCAGTATTTT. Its protein is CASSLEGGQAGTDTQYF.

The rearrangement uses TRBV4-3 and TRBJ1-3; D is undetermined. The germline V gene encodes CDR1 LGHNA and CDR2 YSLEER. V lost 0 bases to trimming and J lost 3 bases, with 9 bases between them. The CDR3 is 15 amino acids. The CDR3: CASSQDHRDGNTIYF. The DNA of the CDR3 is TGCGCCAGCAGCCAAGATCACCGGGATGGAAACACCATATATTTT.

The rearrangement uses TRBV6-1 and TRBJ1-1, with D possibly matching TRBD1 (6 bases). The CDR3 is 14 residues long. V was cut by 6 bases and J by 2 bases, with 13 bases left in between. Germline lookup yields CDR1 MNHNS and CDR2 SASEGT. CDR3 region: CASRARTVNTEAFF. The CDR3 DNA reads TGTGCCAGCAGGGCCCGGACAGTAAACACTGAAGCTTTCTTT.

V gene TRBV21-1 combines with J gene TRBJ2-5; the table gives TRBD2 as D, unverified against the DNA. TRBV21-1 is a pseudogene. The CDR3 totals 14 residues. The CDR3 region has the DNA TGTGCCGGAAGGACGTGTGGGAGGGATGAGACCCAGTACTTC. As protein: CAGRTCGRDETQYF.

As DNA, the CDR3 is TGTGCCAGCAGGCTACTAGCGGGGGGTCAAGAGACCCAGTACTTC. It yields the protein CASRLLAGGQETQYF. The J gene is TRBJ2-5, the V gene TRBV7-9; 12 bases agree with TRBD2. J lost 2 bases, V lost 6 bases, and 4 bases had no gene match. The CDR3 contains 15 residues. Germline lookup yields CDR1 SEHNR and CDR2 FQNEAQ (reference sequence).

The chain employs TRBV7-9 and TRBJ1-1; 8 bases are shared with TRBD1. J was trimmed by 1 base and V by 5 bases; bases with no gene match: 3. This CDR3 contains 14 residues. CDR1 and CDR2 from the germline V gene are SEHNR and FQNEAQ (reference sequence). The CDR3 nucleotides are TGTGCCAGCAGCCGGACAGGGTCGAACACTGAAGCTTTCTTT. Encoded protein: CASSRTGSNTEAFF.

V and J are TRBV6-4 and TRBJ2-1; D is possibly TRBD1 (6 bases). Germline V gene lookup returns CDR1 MRHNA and CDR2 SNTAGT. Trimming cost V 5 bases and J 0 bases, with 11 bases left between them. The CDR3 has 15 amino acids. The CDR3 region has the DNA TGTGCCAGCAGTCCGACAGGCCTCTCCTACAATGAGCAGTTCTTC. It translates to CASSPTGLSYNEQFF.

V usage is TRBV6-1 and J usage is TRBJ1-4; a possible D gene is TRBD1 (6 bases). V lost 7 bases to trimming and J lost 7 bases, with 19 bases between them. This CDR3 comprises 15 residues. Germline CDR1 reads MNHNS; CDR2 reads SASEGT. CDR3 protein: CASTPLRQGSEKLFF. As DNA, the CDR3 is TGTGCCAGCACCCCCCTCCGGCAGGGGTCTGAAAAACTGTTTTTT.